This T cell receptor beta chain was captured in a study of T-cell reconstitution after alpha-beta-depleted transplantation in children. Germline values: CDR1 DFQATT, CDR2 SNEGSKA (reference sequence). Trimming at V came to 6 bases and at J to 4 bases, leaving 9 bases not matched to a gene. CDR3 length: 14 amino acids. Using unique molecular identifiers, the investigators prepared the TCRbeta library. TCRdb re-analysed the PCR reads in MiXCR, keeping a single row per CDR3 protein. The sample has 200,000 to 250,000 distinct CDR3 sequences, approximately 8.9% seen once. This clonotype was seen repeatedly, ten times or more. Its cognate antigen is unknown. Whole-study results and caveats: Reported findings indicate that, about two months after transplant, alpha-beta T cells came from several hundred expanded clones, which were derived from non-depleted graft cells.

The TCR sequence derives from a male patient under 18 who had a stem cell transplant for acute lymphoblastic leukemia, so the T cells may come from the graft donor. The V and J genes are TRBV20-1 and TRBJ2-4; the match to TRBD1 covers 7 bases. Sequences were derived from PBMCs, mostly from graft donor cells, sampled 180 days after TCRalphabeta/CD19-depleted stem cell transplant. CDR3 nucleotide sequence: TGCAGTGCCATTAGGGACAGCCCAAAAAACATTCAGTACTTC. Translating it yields CSAIRDSPKNIQYF.